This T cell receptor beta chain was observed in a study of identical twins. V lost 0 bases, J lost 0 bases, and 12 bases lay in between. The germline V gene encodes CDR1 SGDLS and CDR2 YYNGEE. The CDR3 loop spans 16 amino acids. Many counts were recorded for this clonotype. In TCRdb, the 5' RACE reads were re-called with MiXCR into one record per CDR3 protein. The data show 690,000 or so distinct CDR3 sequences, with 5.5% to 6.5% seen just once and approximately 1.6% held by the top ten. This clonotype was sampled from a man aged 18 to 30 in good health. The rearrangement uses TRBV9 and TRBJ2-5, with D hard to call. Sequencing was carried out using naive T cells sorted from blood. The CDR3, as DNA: TGTGCCAGCAGCGTAGGAGACACGACGTACCAAGAGACCCAGTACTTC. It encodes CASSVGDTTYQETQYF.